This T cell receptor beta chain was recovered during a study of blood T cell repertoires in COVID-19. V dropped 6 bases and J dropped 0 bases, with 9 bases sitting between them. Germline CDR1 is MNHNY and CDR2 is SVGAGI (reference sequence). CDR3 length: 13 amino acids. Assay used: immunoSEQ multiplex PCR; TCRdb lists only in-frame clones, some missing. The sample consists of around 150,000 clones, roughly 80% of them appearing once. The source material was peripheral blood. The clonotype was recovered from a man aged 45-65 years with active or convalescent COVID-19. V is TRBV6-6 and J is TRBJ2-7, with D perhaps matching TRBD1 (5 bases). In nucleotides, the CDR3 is TGTGCCAGCAGCCGACAGTCCTCCTACGAGCAGTACTTC. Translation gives CASSRQSSYEQYF.